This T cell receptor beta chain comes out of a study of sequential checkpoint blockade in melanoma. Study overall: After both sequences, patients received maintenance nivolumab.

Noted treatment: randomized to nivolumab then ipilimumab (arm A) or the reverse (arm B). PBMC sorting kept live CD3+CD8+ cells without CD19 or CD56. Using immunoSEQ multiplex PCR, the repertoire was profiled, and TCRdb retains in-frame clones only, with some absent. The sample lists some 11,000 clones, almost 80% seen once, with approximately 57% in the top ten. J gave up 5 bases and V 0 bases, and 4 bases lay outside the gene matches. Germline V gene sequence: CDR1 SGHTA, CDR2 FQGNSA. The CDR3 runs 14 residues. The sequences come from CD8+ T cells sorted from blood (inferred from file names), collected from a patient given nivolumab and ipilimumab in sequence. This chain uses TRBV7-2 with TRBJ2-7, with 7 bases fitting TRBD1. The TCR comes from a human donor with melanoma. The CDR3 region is CASSLAGGQDEQYF. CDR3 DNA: TGTGCCAGCAGCTTAGCAGGGGGCCAAGACGAGCAGTACTTC. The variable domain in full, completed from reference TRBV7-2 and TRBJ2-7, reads GAGVSQSPSNKVTEKGKDVELRCDPISGHTALYWYRQSLGQGLEFLIYFQGNSAPDKSGLPSDRFSAERTGGSVSTLTIQRTQQEDSAVYLCASSLAGGQDEQYFGPGTRLTVT.